One sample yielded the 27 T cell receptor beta chains listed below, sequenced in a study of blood T cell repertoires in COVID-19. Sequenced by immunoSEQ multiplex PCR; TCRdb stores in-frame clones only, minus some. This sample has about 310,000 clones, with around 87% found just once. The sequenced sample consisted of peripheral blood. The receptors come from a man aged 18 to 35 with active or convalescent COVID-19.

The chain combines TRBV10-3 with TRBJ2-1; 7 bases are shared with TRBD2. The trim removed 6 bases at V and 7 bases at J, leaving 9 bases unmatched. The CDR3 has 14 residues. CDR1 is ENHRY and CDR2 is SYGVKD in the germline V gene. The chain's CDR3 is CAISDPGGGNEQFF. CDR3 in DNA: TGTGCCATCAGCGACCCGGGGGGAGGAAATGAGCAGTTCTTC.

The chain has TRBV5-5 and TRBJ1-5; the match to TRBD1 covers 7 bases. The CDR3 spans 16 residues. Germline CDR1 and CDR2: SGHKS and YYEKEE (reference sequence). The trim removed 0 bases at V and 4 bases at J, leaving 7 bases unmatched. In DNA, the CDR3 is TGTGCCAGCAGCTTGGTGGGACAGTTACAAAATCAGCCCCAGCATTTT. Its protein is CASSLVGQLQNQPQHF.

This clone came up once. The rearrangement uses TRBV18 and TRBJ2-3; D is undetermined. CDR3 length: 16 amino acids. Germline V gene sequence: CDR1 KGHSH, CDR2 LQKENI. Trimming stripped 6 bases from V and 1 base from J, with 17 bases between. CDR3 loop: CASSVLPVGGTDTQYF. The CDR3 nucleotides read TGTGCCAGCTCTGTCCTCCCAGTGGGCGGCACAGATACGCAGTATTTT.

This chain links TRBV5-1 with TRBJ2-2; 12 nucleotides match TRBD2. Germline assignment: CDR1 SGHRS and CDR2 YFSETQ. This CDR3 has 16 amino acids. V was pared by 4 bases and J by 7 bases, with 8 bases of the junction left unmatched. CDR3 sequence: CASSVGLAGKVGELFF. The CDR3 DNA sequence: TGCGCCAGCAGCGTCGGACTAGCGGGAAAGGTCGGGGAGCTGTTTTTT.

The J gene is TRBJ1-5, the V gene TRBV6-5; D is uncertain. The germline CDR1 and CDR2 sequences are MNHEY and SVGAGI. The CDR3 runs to 14 residues. Trimming removed 6 bases from V and 11 bases from J, with 20 bases in between. In DNA, the CDR3 is TGTGCCAGCAGGCCTTGGCGGGAGGTACTGGCCCAGCATTTT. Its protein product is CASRPWREVLAQHF.

J is TRBJ2-3 and V is TRBV7-3, with 7 bases matching TRBD2. Trimming at V came to 5 bases and at J to 6 bases, leaving 5 bases not matched to a gene. Germline assignment: CDR1 SGHTA and CDR2 FQGTGA. This CDR3 has 13 residues. The CDR3 sequence: CASSTELADTQYF. DNA of the CDR3: TGTGCCAGCAGCACCGAACTAGCGGATACGCAGTATTTT.

The V gene is TRBV7-3, the J gene TRBJ2-2; the D gene is possibly TRBD1 (5 bases). Germline CDR1 is SGHTA and CDR2 is FQGTGA. Between the trimmed V and J ends, which lost 2 bases and 7 bases, there was a span of 8 bases. This CDR3 contains 13 residues. CDR3 region: CASSLQGGGELFF. The CDR3 nucleotides read TGTGCCAGCAGCTTACAGGGCGGCGGGGAGCTGTTTTTT.

The chain carries TRBV5-6 and TRBJ1-1, with unresolved D. Germline loops: CDR1 SGHDT, CDR2 YYEEEE. This CDR3 has 15 residues. The V end was cut by 1 base, the J end by 8 bases, with 18 bases between. CDR3 nucleotide sequence: TGTGCCAGCAGCTTGTTCCGGCAGGCCCAGAGAGAAGCTTTCTTT. Translation: CASSLFRQAQREAFF.

The V gene is TRBV5-1, the J gene TRBJ1-1; D uncertain. The CDR3 has 14 amino acids. Trimming removed 1 base from V and 1 base from J, with 8 bases in between. Germline CDR1 and CDR2: SGHRS and YFSETQ. The CDR3 loop reads CASSLPSGNTEAFF. The CDR3 DNA reads as TGCGCCAGCAGCTTGCCGTCCGGGAACACTGAAGCTTTCTTT.

The J gene is TRBJ1-2, the V gene TRBV19, with D maybe TRBD1 (5 bases). CDR3 length: 14 residues. The V end was cut by 6 bases, the J end by 5 bases, with 16 bases between. Germline assignment: CDR1 LNHDA and CDR2 SQIVND (reference sequence). The CDR3 DNA reads TGTGCCAGTAGGACAGTTGGGGCAGGTTATGGCTACACCTTC. It is translated as CASRTVGAGYGYTF.

This clone has only one observation. CDR3 nucleotide sequence: TGTGCCAGCAGTTACACCCCGGGAGGGGTGGTGACACCCCTCCACTTT. Translated, it gives CASSYTPGGVVTPLHF. The rearrangement links TRBV6-2 or TRBV6-3 to TRBJ1-6, with D perhaps TRBD1 (5 bases). The germline CDR1 and CDR2 sequences are MNHEY and SVGEGT. V lost 2 bases and J 11 bases, leaving 19 bases between the germline ends. The CDR3 consists of 16 residues.

The chain has TRBV4-1 and TRBJ2-7; no clear D. Per germline, CDR1 MGHRA and CDR2 YSYEKL. Between the trimmed V and J ends, which lost 1 base and 3 bases, there was a span of 16 bases. This CDR3 has 16 amino acids. In nucleotides, the CDR3 is TGCGCCAGCAGCCAAGGTTGGGCCCGGTCCGGCTACGAGCAGTACTTC. This codes for CASSQGWARSGYEQYF.

The chain links TRBV11-2 to TRBJ2-7; D possibly corresponds to TRBD2 (5 bases). CDR1 and CDR2 (germline): SGHAT, FQNNGV. V gave up 7 bases and J gave up 3 bases, with 13 bases separating them. The CDR3 spans 13 residues. The CDR3 spells CASILSGDYEQYF. DNA of the CDR3: TGTGCCAGCATCCTCAGCGGAGACTACGAGCAGTACTTC.

V is TRBV29-1 and J is TRBJ1-1; 7 bases are a match to TRBD1. The CDR3 extends over 10 amino acids. Germline-derived CDR1 and CDR2 are SQVTM and ANQGSEA. Trimming removed 6 bases from V and 7 bases from J; junction bases left unmatched: 2. CDR3 sequence reads: CSVRDSEAFF. DNA for the CDR3: TGCAGCGTCCGGGACAGTGAAGCTTTCTTT.

The CDR3: CASSLIPGNEQFF. The CDR3, as DNA: TGTGCCAGTAGCCTCATCCCGGGCAATGAGCAGTTCTTC. J is TRBJ2-1 and V is TRBV19; D gene ambiguous. This CDR3 comprises 13 residues. With 6 bases removed from V and 6 bases from J, the gap between germline ends came to 12 bases. In germline, CDR1 is LNHDA, CDR2 SQIVND (reference sequence).

The rearrangement links TRBV19 to TRBJ2-5, with TRBD1 matching 7 bases. The junction had 6 bases not matched to a gene; V was cut back by 3 bases and J by 5 bases. Per the germline V gene, CDR1 is LNHDA and CDR2 is SQIVND (reference sequence). The CDR3 runs 14 residues. The CDR3 spells CASSMAGGWETQYF. CDR3 DNA sequence: TGTGCCAGTAGTATGGCAGGGGGTTGGGAGACCCAGTACTTC.

This rearrangement joins TRBV25-1 to TRBJ1-2; perhaps TRBD1 as D (5 bases). Germline assignment: CDR1 MGHDK and CDR2 SYGVNS. The germline V and J ends were trimmed by 8 bases and 3 bases, with 19 bases remaining between them. The CDR3 contains 15 residues. The DNA for the CDR3 is TGTGCCAGCCAATCCCCCGGGCAGGGCCACTATGGCTACACCTTC. Translation: CASQSPGQGHYGYTF.

The CDR3 region is CSAPISETQYF. The CDR3 DNA is TGCAGTGCTCCAATTAGCGAGACCCAGTACTTC. The V call is TRBV20-1, the J call TRBJ2-5, with D uncertain. Germline V lookup: CDR1 DFQATT, CDR2 SNEGSKA (reference sequence). The ends were cut back, 5 bases at V and 5 bases at J, with 9 bases in the middle. The CDR3 sequence is 11 residues long.

This chain connects TRBV2 to TRBJ2-1; TRBD2 might be the D (5 bases). Trimming took off 4 bases at V and 8 bases at J, with 9 bases between the two ends. This CDR3 region has 12 residues. CDR1 and CDR2 (germline): SNHLY, FYNNEI. This CDR3 is CASSVGDHEQFF. DNA for the CDR3: TGTGCCAGCAGTGTGGGAGACCATGAGCAGTTCTTC.

The V gene is TRBV5-1, the J gene TRBJ2-7; 8 bases map to TRBD1. V shed 0 bases, J shed 0 bases, and the junction held 11 bases outside the gene matches. CDR1 is SGHRS, CDR2 YFSETQ, per germline. The CDR3 totals 18 residues. The CDR3 spells CASSLGPRGLISSYEQYF. The CDR3 nucleotides read TGCGCCAGCAGCTTGGGCCCCAGGGGGCTTATTAGCTCCTACGAGCAGTACTTC.

The chain combines TRBV6-1 with TRBJ2-1; a weak D match, TRBD2 (5 bases). Trimming pared 6 bases from V and 7 bases from J, leaving 10 bases between. The CDR3 is 12 amino acids. CDR1 MNHNS and CDR2 SASEGT come from the germline V gene. CDR3 amino acids: CASSGLDNEQFF. For the CDR3, the DNA is TGTGCCAGCAGCGGACTGGATAATGAGCAGTTCTTC.

This rearrangement joins TRBV29-1 to TRBJ2-7, with D tentatively TRBD1 (5 bases). Germline V gene lookup returns CDR1 SQVTM and CDR2 ANQGSEA. The CDR3 contains 13 residues. Trimming removed 6 bases from V and 1 base from J, with 13 bases in between. Here the CDR3 DNA reads TGCAGCGTCGTTGAAGGGGTATCCTACGAGCAGTACTTC. This translates into CSVVEGVSYEQYF.

In the case of this clone: In the same sample, other DNA sequences code for this CDR3. J is TRBJ2-2 and V is TRBV4-1; perhaps TRBD1 as D (6 bases). In germline, CDR1 is MGHRA, CDR2 YSYEKL. The CDR3 loop spans 14 amino acids. The V end lost 4 bases, the J end lost 4 bases, and 10 bases lay between the germline ends. CDR3 nucleotide sequence: TGCGCCAGCAGCCCCCACAGGGTCACCGGGGAGCTGTTTTTT. It translates to CASSPHRVTGELFF.

The chain uses TRBV28 and TRBJ1-5; D gene ambiguous. This CDR3 has 11 residues. The ends were cut back, 5 bases at V and 10 bases at J, with 9 bases in the middle. Germline CDR1 MDHEN, CDR2 SYDVKM. In nucleotides, the CDR3 is TGTGCCAGCAGTCGGACTGGTCCCCAGCATTTT. Its protein is CASSRTGPQHF.

The chain employs TRBV7-9 and TRBJ1-2, with 8 bases identical to TRBD1. Germline-derived CDR1 and CDR2 are SEHNR and FQNEAQ (reference sequence). This CDR3 comprises 14 residues. With 5 bases clipped from V and 8 bases from J, the junction kept 10 bases outside the gene matches. Here the CDR3 DNA reads TGTGCCAGCAGCCTAGGAGGGACAGGCAACGGCTACACCTTC. This encodes CASSLGGTGNGYTF.

The genes are TRBV5-8 and TRBJ1-3; D is ambiguous. The CDR3 contains 15 residues. Germline lookup yields CDR1 SGHTS and CDR2 YDEGEE. Trimming stripped 3 bases from V and 4 bases from J, with 14 bases between. The CDR3 protein is CASSYEQLKGNTIYF. The CDR3 DNA follows: TGTGCCAGCAGCTACGAACAGTTGAAGGGAAACACCATATATTTT. The variable domain in full, with the rest retrieved from reference TRBV5-8 and TRBJ1-3, is EAGVTQSPTHLIKTRGQQATLRCSPISGHTSVYWYQQALGLGLQFLLWYDEGEERNRGNFPPRFSGRQFPNYSSELNVNALELEDSALYLCASSYEQLKGNTIYFGEGSWLTVV.

The chain has TRBV6-6 and TRBJ2-3; D unresolved. The ends were cut back, 7 bases at V and 0 bases at J, with 14 bases in the middle. The CDR3 contains 15 residues. Germline CDR1 reads MNHNY; CDR2 reads SVGAGI (reference sequence). The CDR3 nucleotides are TGTGCCAGCACTTTTTACAGCACTAGCACAGATACGCAGTATTTT. This translates into CASTFYSTSTDTQYF.